Included here is one T cell receptor beta chain sequence, with context. Its antigen is unknown. This sample stems from a study of T cell responses to AZD1222 COVID-19 vaccine. Study-wide results and limits: Samples come after the peak T cell response, not at day 14.

TCRdb's table, derived via immunoSEQ multiplex PCR, lists solely in-frame clones and lacks some. The sample holds more than 95,000 clones, 87% seen once. The CDR3 totals 16 residues. Germline V gene sequence: CDR1 LGHDT, CDR2 YNNKEL (reference sequence). Trimming shortened V by 0 bases and J by 4 bases, and 16 bases separated the two germline ends. This receptor was obtained from an adult in good health. The sample here was peripheral blood, taken on day 0 of AZD1222 vaccination. The rearrangement joins TRBV3-1 (or the pseudogene TRBV3-2) to TRBJ2-7; tentative D call: TRBD2 (6 bases). CDR3 bases: TGTGCCAGCAGCCAAGAAGCGGCTAGCGTGGTTTACGAGCAGTACTTC. This translates into CASSQEAASVVYEQYF.